This T cell receptor beta chain was sequenced for a study of T cell changes during pregnancy in multiple sclerosis. Germline-derived CDR1 and CDR2 are LNHDA and SQIVND (reference sequence). The CDR3 has 15 amino acids. The germline V and J ends were trimmed by 0 bases and 6 bases, with 14 bases remaining between them. Sequencing used immunoSEQ multiplex PCR; TCRdb keeps in-frame clones, though not all of them. Here the sample spans 50,000 to 70,000 clones, roughly 92% being singletons. The table lists this clone with a count of one. V is TRBV19 and J is TRBJ1-1; D may be TRBD1 (5 bases). The receptor was isolated from a female donor with multiple sclerosis, enrolled in a pregnancy study. Material: peripheral blood, obtained in the second trimester of pregnancy. The CDR3 coding sequence is TGTGCCAGTAGTATAGAGAGAGGCCAGGGCGCTGAAGCTTTCTTT. Protein product: CASSIERGQGAEAFF.